This TCR beta chain was sequenced for a study of T-cell memory formation after mild COVID-19. TCRdb itself ran the 5' RACE reads through MiXCR, one entry per CDR3 protein. The sample shows under 400,000 distinct CDR3 sequences, approximately 27% of them seen only once. V was pared by 2 bases and J by 1 base, with 2 bases of the junction left unmatched. CDR1 and CDR2 from the germline V gene are SGHDT and YYEEEE. CDR3 length: 14 residues. Sequencing was done on a sample of PBMCs or a T cell subset sorted from them (not recorded which). This clonotype was obtained from an adult woman who had mild COVID-19 (a few samples of this study predate the infection). Cell type and time point are not known. The V call is TRBV5-6, the J call TRBJ2-5, with 7 bases matching TRBD1. Written as DNA, the CDR3 is TGTGCCAGCAGCTTAGGGACAGTCCAAGAGACCCAGTACTTC. It is translated as CASSLGTVQETQYF.